What follows describes a single T cell receptor beta chain. Its antigen is unidentified. This sample is part of a study of shared clonotypes between healthy human individuals. About the research overall: CD4 naive cells filled three plates per donor, CD4 memory three, CD8 naive two and CD8 memory one. Overall study results and limits: Non-shared clonotypes were found to have lower generation probabilities than the clonotypes that were shared by all four of the sorted-subset donors.

Combining CD45RO+ cells with CCR7-negative CD45RA+ TemRA cells gave CD8 memory. The assay was immunoSEQ multiplex PCR, and TCRdb's table has in-frame clones only and misses some. This sample has around 100,000 clones, with less than 75% found just once. The sample consisted of memory CD8+ T cells sorted from blood. The subset denotes: CD45RO+ cells pooled with CCR7-negative TemRA cells. The TCR sequence derives from a woman in her twenties or thirties in good health.

The CDR3 nucleotides are TGCGCCAGCAGCCAACCTACTAGCGGGATTTACGAGCAGTACTTC. Its translation is CASSQPTSGIYEQYF. The chain couples TRBV4-1 to TRBJ2-7, with TRBD2 identical over 10 bases. This CDR3 region has 15 residues. Germline CDR1 reads MGHRA; CDR2 reads YSYEKL. The V and J ends lost 2 bases and 4 bases, in that order; junction bases with no gene match: 5.